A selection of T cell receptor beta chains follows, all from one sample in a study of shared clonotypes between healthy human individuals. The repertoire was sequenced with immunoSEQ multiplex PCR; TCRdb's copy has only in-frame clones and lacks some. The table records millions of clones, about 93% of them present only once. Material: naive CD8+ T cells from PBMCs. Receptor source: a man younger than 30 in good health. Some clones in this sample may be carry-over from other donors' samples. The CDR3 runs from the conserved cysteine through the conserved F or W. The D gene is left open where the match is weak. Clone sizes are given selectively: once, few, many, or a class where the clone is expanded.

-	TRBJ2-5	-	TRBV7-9	TGTGCCAGCAGCCCGGGGGATATCCTTCAAGAGACCCAGTACTTC	CASSPGDILQETQYF
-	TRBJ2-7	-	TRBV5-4	TGTGCCAGCAGCTTGTTGGACAATGCCTACGAGCAGTACTTC	CASSLLDNAYEQYF
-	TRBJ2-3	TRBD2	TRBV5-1	TGCGCCAGCAGCTTGGGTGATAGCGGGAGGGCTTTTACAGATACGCAGTATTTT	CASSLGDSGRAFTDTQYF
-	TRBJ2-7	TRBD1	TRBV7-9	TGTGCCAGCAGCTTAAGGGAGAAACAGGGGGCCCACGAGCAGTACTTC	CASSLREKQGAHEQYF
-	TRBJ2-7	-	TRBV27	TGTGCCAGCAGTCCGGGATGGTCCTACGAGCAGTACTTC	CASSPGWSYEQYF
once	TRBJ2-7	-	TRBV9	TGTGCCAGCGCGATAGCGGCCAACCATACTACCTACGAGCAGTACTTC	CASAIAANHTTYEQYF
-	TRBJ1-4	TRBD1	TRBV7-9	TGTGCCAGCAGGCCTGACAGGGAAGGCCCTGGAAAACTGTTTTTT	CASRPDREGPGKLFF
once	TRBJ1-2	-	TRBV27	TGTGCCAGCAGCCCATCTTCAGGGGAGACTAACTATGGCTACACCTTC	CASSPSSGETNYGYTF
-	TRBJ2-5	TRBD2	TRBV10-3	TGTGCCATCAGTGAGGACCCAGTGAAACTAGCGGGCCTACAAGAGACCCAGTACTTC	CAISEDPVKLAGLQETQYF
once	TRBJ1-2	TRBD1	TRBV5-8	TGTGCCAGCAGCTTGGGGACAGGGGGCGCCGGTACCTTC	CASSLGTGGAGTF
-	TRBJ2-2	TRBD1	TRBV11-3	TGTGCCAGCAGCTCGGGACAGATTAACACCGGGGAGCTGTTTTTT	CASSSGQINTGELFF
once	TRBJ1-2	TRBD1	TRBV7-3	TGTGCCAGCAGCTCCACAGGGGGTTTAGGCTATGGCTACACCTTC	CASSSTGGLGYGYTF
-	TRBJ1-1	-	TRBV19	TGTGCCAGTAGTATAGTAGGGGAGACGAACACTGAAGCTTTCTTT	CASSIVGETNTEAFF
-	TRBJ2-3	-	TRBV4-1	TGCGCCAGCAGCCAAGCCCTAGGAACAGATACGCAGTATTTT	CASSQALGTDTQYF
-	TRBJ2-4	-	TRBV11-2	TGTGCCAGCAGCCATGGCGGGGAGGTCATTCAGTACTTC	CASSHGGEVIQYF
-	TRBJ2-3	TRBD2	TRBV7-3	TGTGCCAGCAGCTTAACAGGGACTAGCGGGAAGGATACGCAGTATTTT	CASSLTGTSGKDTQYF
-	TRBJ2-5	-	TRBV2	TGTGCCAGCTTGGAGAGGGGGCAAGAGACCCAGTACTTC	CASLERGQETQYF
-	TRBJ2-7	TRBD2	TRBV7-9	TGTGCCAGCAGCTTAGCTTATGCGGGAGTCTATTCCTACGAGCAGTACTTC	CASSLAYAGVYSYEQYF
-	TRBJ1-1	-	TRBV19	TGTGCCAGTAAGGTAAAGGCGAACACTGAAGCTTTCTTT	CASKVKANTEAFF
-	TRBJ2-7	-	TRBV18	TGTGCCAGCTCACCAACAGGGACCTACGAGCAGTACTTC	CASSPTGTYEQYF
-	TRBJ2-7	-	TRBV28	TGTGCCAGCAGTTCACCAGTGAGGATCCTCTACGAGCAGTACTTC	CASSSPVRILYEQYF
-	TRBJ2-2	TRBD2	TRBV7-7	TGTGCCAGCAGCTTAGGAGCGGGGCGTAACACCGGGGAGCTGTTTTTT	CASSLGAGRNTGELFF
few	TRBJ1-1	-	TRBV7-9	TGTGCCAGCAGCTCAATCGAGAAGGGAGCTTTCTTT	CASSSIEKGAFF
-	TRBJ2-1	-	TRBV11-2	TGTGCCAGCAGCTTAGGCGGACCCTACAATGAGCAGTTCTTC	CASSLGGPYNEQFF
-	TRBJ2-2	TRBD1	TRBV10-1	TGCGCCAGCAGTGAGTCGCCCGGGACAGAGTGGGTCGGGGAGCTGTTTTTT	CASSESPGTEWVGELFF
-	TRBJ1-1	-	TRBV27	TGTGCCAGCAGCCCGGGGTGGGGCGCTATGAACACTGAAGCTTTCTTT	CASSPGWGAMNTEAFF
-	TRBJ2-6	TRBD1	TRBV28	TGTGCCAGCAGCCGCTCCGGGACAGGGGAAAGGTCTGGGGCCAACGTCCTGACTTTC	CASSRSGTGERSGANVLTF
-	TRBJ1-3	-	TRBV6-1	TGTGCCAGCACCCTTGGAGGGTGGTCAAGAAACACCATATATTTT	CASTLGGWSRNTIYF
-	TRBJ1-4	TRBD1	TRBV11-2	TGTGCCAGCAGCTTAAGCAGGGGGCATGAAAAACTGTTTTTT	CASSLSRGHEKLFF
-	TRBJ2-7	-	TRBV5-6	TGTGCCAGCAGCTTGGGGCAGAGGTACGAGCAGTACTTC	CASSLGQRYEQYF
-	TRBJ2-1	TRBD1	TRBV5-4	TGTGCCAGCAAAGACAGGGTAATCAATGAGCAGTTCTTC	CASKDRVINEQFF
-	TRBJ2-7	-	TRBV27	TGTGCCAGCAGTTTTGGGGGCGGCTACGAGCAGTACTTC	CASSFGGGYEQYF
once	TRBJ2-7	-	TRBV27	TGTGCCAGCAGTCTTATCCCGGGGGCGGGGGAGCAGTACTTC	CASSLIPGAGEQYF
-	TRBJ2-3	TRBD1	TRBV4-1	TGCGCCAGCAGCCAAGATTGGGGGACAGGGTTGACAGATACGCAGTATTTT	CASSQDWGTGLTDTQYF
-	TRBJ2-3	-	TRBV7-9	TGTGCCATCCGGGACGGTGGTAGCACAGATACGCAGTATTTT	CAIRDGGSTDTQYF
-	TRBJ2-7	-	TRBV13	TGTGCCAGCAGCTTGGTAGCGGAGTCCTACGAGCAGTACTTC	CASSLVAESYEQYF
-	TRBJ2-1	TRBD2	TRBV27	TGTGCCAGCAGTTTAGGGCTAGCGGGATACAATGAGCAGTTCTTC	CASSLGLAGYNEQFF
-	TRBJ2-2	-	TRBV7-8	TGTGCCAGCAGCCCCGGTTTAGCCGCCACCGGGGAGCTGTTTTTT	CASSPGLAATGELFF
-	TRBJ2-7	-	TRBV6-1	TGTGCCAGCAGTGAAGTAATACAGGTCCTACACGAGCAGTACTTC	CASSEVIQVLHEQYF
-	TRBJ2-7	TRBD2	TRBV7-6	TGTGCCAGCAGCTCACCGGGACTAGCGGGAGGCGAGCAGTACTTC	CASSSPGLAGGEQYF
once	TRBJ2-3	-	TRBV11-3	TGTGCCAGCAGCTTAGCGTCAGATACGCAGTATTTT	CASSLASDTQYF
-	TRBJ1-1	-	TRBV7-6	TGTGCCAGCAGCCCCGAACCTGGCAGCCACACTGAAGCTTTCTTT	CASSPEPGSHTEAFF
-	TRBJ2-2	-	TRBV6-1	TGTGCCAGCAGTGCCACAAGCCGCCGGCGAGGGGCCGTCGGGGAGCTGTTTTTT	CASSATSRRRGAVGELFF
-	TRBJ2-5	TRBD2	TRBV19	TGTGCCAGTAGTATCGGGGGGGGCCCCGCTTGGGGGACCCAGTACTTC	CASSIGGGPAWGTQYF
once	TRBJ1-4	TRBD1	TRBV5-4	TGTGCCAGCAAGGACAGGGGTGAGCCCAATGAAAAACTGTTTTTT	CASKDRGEPNEKLFF
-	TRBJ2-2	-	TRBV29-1	TGCAGCGTTGAAGATCGGGGGAAAAAGACCGGGGAGCTGTTTTTT	CSVEDRGKKTGELFF
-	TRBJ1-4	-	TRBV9	TGTGCCAGCAGCGCGCAGCAAAATGAAAAACTGTTTTTT	CASSAQQNEKLFF
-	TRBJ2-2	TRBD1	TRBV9	TGTGCCAGCAGCGTAGAGGTCGGGCAGGGGGCGAGCACCGGGGAGCTGTTTTTT	CASSVEVGQGASTGELFF
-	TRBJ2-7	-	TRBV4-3	TGCGCCAGCAGCCTAGGTCCGTTGGGCAGTTCCTACGAGCAGTACTTC	CASSLGPLGSSYEQYF
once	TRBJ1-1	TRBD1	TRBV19	TGTGCCAGTAGTTCGGACAGGGGTGTAACTGAAGCTTTCTTT	CASSSDRGVTEAFF
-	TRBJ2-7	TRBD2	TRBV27	TGTGCCAGCAGTTTATGGCCTAGCGGGTACGAGCAGTACTTC	CASSLWPSGYEQYF